This T cell receptor (beta chain) is from a study of T-cell memory formation after mild COVID-19. Notes on the study in general: CD4/CD8 balance characterized clones contracting day 15 to 85, and CD4+ skew characterized later expanders. Prior to infection, memory already included some responding clones, suggesting cross-reactive memory joined.

This clonotype was observed a handful of times. Its antigen is undetermined. TCRdb ran MiXCR on the 5' RACE reads and lists one entry per CDR3 protein. The sample has roughly 100,000 distinct CDR3 sequences, 9.5% to 15% seen once; the top ten hold roughly 27%. In germline, CDR1 is LNHNV, CDR2 YYDKDF (reference sequence). V shed 5 bases and J shed 4 bases, with 18 bases lying between them. The CDR3 contains 15 residues. Input material: PBMCs or a T cell subset sorted from them (not recorded which). The chain has TRBV15 and TRBJ2-7; D unclear. The receptor's source is an adult woman who had mild COVID-19 (a few samples of this study predate the infection). Cell type and time point are not known. CDR3 in DNA: TGTGCCACCAGCGCTGACAAGAGTCTGGTATACGAGCAGTACTTC. Amino acid sequence: CATSADKSLVYEQYF.